This TCR beta chain was profiled in a study of Tregs in tolerant kidney transplant recipients (dated by TCRdb to about 2019). A note on the overall study: TCRbeta sequencing was used in the study to identify donor-specific regulatory T cells before combined kidney and bone marrow transplantation, and the identified cells were then tracked after transplant. In a few healthy controls, several methods of expanding Tregs specific for an allogeneic donor were compared by TCRbeta repertoire sequencing. The research as a whole found: Biological reproducibility was not directly addressed, though technical replication error appeared minimal. Because only a small number of patients were included, the study had limitations, and the results will need to be validated in larger populations as well as under other immunosuppression protocols. Expanding Tregs with activated donor B cells appeared to identify the most biologically relevant and donor-specific TCRbeta repertoire.

For TCRbeta CDR3 sequencing, genomic DNA from the sorted cells was extracted using the QIAGEN DNeasy Blood and Tissue Kit. High-throughput TCRbeta CDR3 sequencing, including PCR amplification with bias correction and internal controls, was performed commercially through immunoSEQ. As for the authors' bioinformatics: A unique productive TCRbeta sequence was defined by the CDR3 nucleotide sequence when primers matched, and otherwise by the CDR3 amino acid sequence together with the Vbeta and Jbeta genes. To correct for sorting error, sequences found in more than one sorted population at a frequency ratio of 2:1 or less were discarded, and the remaining shared sequences were assigned to the population with the higher frequency. Sequences were defined as donor-reactive when expanded at least 5-fold in CFSE-low cells versus unstimulated cells and present at a frequency of at least 0.01% in CFSE-low cells. Jensen-Shannon divergence, calculated on the top 100 TCRbeta sequences ranked by frequency, was used to quantify repertoire divergence. For samples with multiple sequencing runs, sorting error was corrected separately for each run before the runs were pooled. Held by TCRdb, this immuneACCESS table contains in-frame sequences only and omits some clones. Under half of the omission traces to an unresolved V gene where checked; the cause of the rest is unknown. Clone size and V and J calls were adopted from that table, with D and trimming inferred from the DNA. The sample has tens of thousands of clones on record, about 90% of them singletons. About 0.75% of the sample rests with the top ten.

Unstimulated Tregs (CD4+CD25+CD127-), CD4+ non-Tregs (CD4+CD25-), CD4 and CD8 cells were FACS-sorted from thawed PBMCs. Before Treg sorting, thawed PBMCs were rested overnight at 37°C with around 220 IU/ml IL-2. Healthy control blood came either as purchased buffy coats or from healthy volunteers. Healthy control blood was separated into PBMCs by Ficoll density gradient and cryopreserved, and patient PBMCs were collected both before and after transplant. V was cut back by 6 bases and J by 1 base, leaving a gap of 12 bases between them. The CDR3 goes from the cysteine to the phenylalanine over 14 residues. Only the CDR3 portion is preserved as DNA: 42 bases, with reading frame beginning at the first base. Via the germline V gene, CDR1 is ENHRY and CDR2 SYGVKD. Comment on this clone: Its antigen is unknown. No base quality values were provided; no much bigger clone lies one nucleotide off.

The receptor comes from a human donor in good health. The V and J genes are TRBV10-3 and TRBJ1-1, and perhaps TRBD1 as D gene, on 6 matching bases. The specimen sequenced was Tregs from blood. The nucleotides are TGTGCCATCAGGTCCCAAGGGGGGAACACTGAAGCTTTCTTT. Its amino acids are CAIRSQGGNTEAFF.